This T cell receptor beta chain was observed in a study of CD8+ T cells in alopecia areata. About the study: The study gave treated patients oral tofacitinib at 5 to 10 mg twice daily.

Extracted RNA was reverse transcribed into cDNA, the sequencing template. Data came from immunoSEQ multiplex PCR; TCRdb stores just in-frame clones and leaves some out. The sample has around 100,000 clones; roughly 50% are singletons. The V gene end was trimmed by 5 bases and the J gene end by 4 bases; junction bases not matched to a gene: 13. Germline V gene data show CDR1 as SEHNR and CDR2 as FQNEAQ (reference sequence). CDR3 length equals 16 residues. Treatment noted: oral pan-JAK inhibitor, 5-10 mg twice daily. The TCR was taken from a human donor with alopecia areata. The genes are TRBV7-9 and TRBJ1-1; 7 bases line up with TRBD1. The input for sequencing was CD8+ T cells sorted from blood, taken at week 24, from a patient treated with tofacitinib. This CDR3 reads CASSTAPDRAGTEAFF. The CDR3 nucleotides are TGTGCCAGCAGCACAGCACCCGACAGGGCGGGCACTGAAGCTTTCTTT.